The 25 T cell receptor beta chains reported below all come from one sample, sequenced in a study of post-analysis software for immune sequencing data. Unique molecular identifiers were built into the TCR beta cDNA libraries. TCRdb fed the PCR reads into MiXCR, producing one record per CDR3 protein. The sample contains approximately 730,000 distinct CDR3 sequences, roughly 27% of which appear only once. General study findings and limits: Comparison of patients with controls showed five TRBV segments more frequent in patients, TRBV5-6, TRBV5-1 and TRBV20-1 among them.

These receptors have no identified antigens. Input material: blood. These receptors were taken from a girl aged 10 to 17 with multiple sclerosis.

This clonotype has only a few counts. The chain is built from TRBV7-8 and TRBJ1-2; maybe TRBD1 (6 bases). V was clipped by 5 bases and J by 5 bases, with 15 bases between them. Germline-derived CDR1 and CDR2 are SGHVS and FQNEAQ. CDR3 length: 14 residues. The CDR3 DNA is TGTGCCAGCAGCGATCCCGGGACATCTTATGGCTACACCTTC. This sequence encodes CASSDPGTSYGYTF.

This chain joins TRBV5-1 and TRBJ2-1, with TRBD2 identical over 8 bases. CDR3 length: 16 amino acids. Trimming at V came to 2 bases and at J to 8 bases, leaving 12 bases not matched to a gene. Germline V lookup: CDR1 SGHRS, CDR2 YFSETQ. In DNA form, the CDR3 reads TGCGCCAGCAGCTTCACAGTGACTAGCGCCGGTCATGAGCAGTTCTTC. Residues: CASSFTVTSAGHEQFF.

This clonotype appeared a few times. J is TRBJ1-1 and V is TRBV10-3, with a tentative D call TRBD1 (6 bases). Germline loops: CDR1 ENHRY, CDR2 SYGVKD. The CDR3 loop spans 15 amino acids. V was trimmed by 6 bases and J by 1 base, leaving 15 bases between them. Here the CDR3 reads CAISGGGAGNTEAFF. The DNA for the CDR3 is TGTGCCATCAGCGGAGGGGGAGCGGGGAACACTGAAGCTTTCTTT.

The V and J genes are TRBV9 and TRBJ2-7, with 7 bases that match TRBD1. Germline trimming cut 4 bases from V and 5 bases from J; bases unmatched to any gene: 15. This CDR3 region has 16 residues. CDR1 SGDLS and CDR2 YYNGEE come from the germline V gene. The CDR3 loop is CASSTGATGLIHEQYF. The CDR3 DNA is TGTGCCAGCAGCACCGGCGCGACAGGGCTAATCCACGAGCAGTACTTC.

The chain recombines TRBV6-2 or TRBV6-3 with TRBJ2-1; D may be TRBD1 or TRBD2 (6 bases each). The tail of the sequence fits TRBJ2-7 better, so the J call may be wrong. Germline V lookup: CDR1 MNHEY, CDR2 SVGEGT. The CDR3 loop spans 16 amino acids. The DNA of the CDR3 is TGTGCCAGCAGTTACCCCCCCCGGGGGCCCTACAATGAGCAGTACTTC. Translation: CASSYPPRGPYNEQYF.

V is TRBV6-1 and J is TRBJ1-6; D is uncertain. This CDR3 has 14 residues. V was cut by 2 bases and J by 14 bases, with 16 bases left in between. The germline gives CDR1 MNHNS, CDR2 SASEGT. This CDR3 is CASSEQHSQNTLHF. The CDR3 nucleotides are TGTGCCAGCAGTGAACAGCACAGCCAAAACACCCTCCACTTT.

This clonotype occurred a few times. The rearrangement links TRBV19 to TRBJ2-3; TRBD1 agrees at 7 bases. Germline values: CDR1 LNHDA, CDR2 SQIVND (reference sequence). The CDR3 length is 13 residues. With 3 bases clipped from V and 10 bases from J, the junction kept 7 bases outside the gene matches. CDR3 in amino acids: CASSMTGPAAQYF. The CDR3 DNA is TGTGCCAGTAGTATGACAGGGCCAGCGGCGCAGTATTTT. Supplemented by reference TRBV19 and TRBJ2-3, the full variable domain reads DGGITQSPKYLFRKEGQNVTLSCEQNLNHDAMYWYRQDPGQGLRLIYYSQIVNDFQKGDIAEGYSVSREKKESFPLTVTSAQKNPTAFYLCASSMTGPAAQYFGPGTRLTVL.

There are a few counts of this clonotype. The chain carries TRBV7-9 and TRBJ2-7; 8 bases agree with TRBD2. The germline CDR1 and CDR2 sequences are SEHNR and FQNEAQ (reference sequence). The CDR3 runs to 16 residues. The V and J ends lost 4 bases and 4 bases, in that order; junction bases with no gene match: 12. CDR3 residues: CASSYADIGGRYEQYF. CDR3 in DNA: TGTGCCAGCAGCTACGCGGATATCGGCGGGAGGTACGAGCAGTACTTC.

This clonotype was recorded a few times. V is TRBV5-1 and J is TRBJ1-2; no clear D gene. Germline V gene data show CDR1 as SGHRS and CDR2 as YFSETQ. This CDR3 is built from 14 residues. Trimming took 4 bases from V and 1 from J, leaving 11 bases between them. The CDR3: CASSGLEGNYGYTF. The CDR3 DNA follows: TGCGCCAGCAGCGGATTAGAGGGTAACTATGGCTACACCTTC.

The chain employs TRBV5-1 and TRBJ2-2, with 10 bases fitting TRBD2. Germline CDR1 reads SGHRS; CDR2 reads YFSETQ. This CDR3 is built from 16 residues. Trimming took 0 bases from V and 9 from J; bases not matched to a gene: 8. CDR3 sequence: CASSLVGLAGDRELFF. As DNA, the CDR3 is TGCGCCAGCAGCTTGGTTGGCCTAGCGGGAGACCGGGAGCTGTTTTTT.

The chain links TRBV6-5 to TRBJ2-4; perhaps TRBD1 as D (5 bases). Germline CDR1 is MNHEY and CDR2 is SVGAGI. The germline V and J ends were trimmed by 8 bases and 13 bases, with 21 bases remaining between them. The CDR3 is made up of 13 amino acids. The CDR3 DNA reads TGTGCCAGCGCTGGCACCCCCCAGGGCCAGCAGTACTTC. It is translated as CASAGTPQGQQYF.

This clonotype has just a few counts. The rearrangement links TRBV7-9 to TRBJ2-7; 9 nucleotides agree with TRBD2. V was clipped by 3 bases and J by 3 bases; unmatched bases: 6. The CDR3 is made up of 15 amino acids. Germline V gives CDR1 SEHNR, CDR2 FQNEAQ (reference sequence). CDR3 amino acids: CASSFPGLAGYEQYF. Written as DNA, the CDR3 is TGTGCCAGCAGCTTTCCGGGACTAGCCGGCTACGAGCAGTACTTC.

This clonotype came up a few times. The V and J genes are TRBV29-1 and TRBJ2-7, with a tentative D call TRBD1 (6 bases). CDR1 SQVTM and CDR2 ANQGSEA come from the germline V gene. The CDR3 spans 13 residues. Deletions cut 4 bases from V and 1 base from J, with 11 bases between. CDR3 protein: CSVGVTGSYEQYF. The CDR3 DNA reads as TGCAGCGTTGGGGTGACAGGTTCCTACGAGCAGTACTTC.

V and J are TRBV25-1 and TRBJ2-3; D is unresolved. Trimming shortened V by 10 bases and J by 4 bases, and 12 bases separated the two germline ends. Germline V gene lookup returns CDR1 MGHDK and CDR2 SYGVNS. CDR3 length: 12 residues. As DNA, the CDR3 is TGTGCCATCCCTAGAACAGCAGATACGCAGTATTTT. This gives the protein CAIPRTADTQYF.

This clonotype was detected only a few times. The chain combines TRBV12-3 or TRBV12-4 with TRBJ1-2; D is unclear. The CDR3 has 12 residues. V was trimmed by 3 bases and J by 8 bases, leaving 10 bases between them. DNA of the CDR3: TGTGCCAGCAGTTTTTCAGATCGCGGCTACACCTTC. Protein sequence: CASSFSDRGYTF.

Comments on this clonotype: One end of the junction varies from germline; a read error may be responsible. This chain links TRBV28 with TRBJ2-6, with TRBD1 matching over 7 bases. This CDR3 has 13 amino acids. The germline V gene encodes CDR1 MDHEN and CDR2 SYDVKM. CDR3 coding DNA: TGTGCCAGCAGTTTACCAGGGGGCAACGTCCTGACTTTC. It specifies CASSLPGGNVLTF.

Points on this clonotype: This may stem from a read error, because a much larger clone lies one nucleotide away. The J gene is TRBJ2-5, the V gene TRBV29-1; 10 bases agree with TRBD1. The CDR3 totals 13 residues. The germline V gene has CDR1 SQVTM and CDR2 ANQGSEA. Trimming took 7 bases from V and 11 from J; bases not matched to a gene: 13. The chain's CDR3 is CSADRDRGNEQYF. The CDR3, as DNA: TGCAGCGCCGACCGGGACAGGGGCAATGAGCAGTACTTC.

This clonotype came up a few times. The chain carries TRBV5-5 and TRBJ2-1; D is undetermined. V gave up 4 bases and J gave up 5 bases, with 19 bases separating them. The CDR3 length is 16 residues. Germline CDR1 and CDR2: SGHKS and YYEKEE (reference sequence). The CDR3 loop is CASSPGPDLRHNEQFF. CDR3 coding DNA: TGTGCCAGCAGCCCAGGACCTGACCTCCGCCACAATGAGCAGTTCTTC.

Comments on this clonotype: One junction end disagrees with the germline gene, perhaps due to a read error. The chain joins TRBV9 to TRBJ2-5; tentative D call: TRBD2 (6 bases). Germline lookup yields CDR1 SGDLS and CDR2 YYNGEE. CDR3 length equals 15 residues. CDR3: CASNVSGTPQETQYF. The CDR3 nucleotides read TGTGCCAGCAACGTAAGTGGGACTCCACAAGAGACCCAGTACTTC.

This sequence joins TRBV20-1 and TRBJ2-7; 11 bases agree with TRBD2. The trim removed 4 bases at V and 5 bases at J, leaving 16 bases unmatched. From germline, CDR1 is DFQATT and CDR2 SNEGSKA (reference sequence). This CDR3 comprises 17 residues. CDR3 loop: CSATQGSGRARENEQYF. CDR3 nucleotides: TGCAGTGCTACACAGGGTAGCGGGAGGGCCAGGGAAAACGAGCAGTACTTC.

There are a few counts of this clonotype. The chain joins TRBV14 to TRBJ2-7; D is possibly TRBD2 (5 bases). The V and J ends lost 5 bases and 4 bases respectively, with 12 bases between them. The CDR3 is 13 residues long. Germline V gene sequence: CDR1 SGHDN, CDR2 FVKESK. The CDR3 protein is CASSKTIGYEQYF. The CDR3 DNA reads TGTGCCAGCAGCAAGACTATCGGATACGAGCAGTACTTC.

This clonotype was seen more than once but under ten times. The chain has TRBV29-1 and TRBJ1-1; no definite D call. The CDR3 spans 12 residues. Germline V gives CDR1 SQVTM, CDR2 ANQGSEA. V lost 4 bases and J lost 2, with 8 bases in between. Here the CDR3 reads CSVVSGNTEAFF. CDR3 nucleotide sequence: TGCAGCGTTGTTTCTGGTAACACTGAAGCTTTCTTT.

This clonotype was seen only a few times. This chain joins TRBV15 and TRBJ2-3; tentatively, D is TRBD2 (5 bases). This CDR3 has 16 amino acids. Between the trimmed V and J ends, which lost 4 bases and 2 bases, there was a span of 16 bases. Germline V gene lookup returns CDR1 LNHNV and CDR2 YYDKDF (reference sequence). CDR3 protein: CATSTVWGASTDTQYF. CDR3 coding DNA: TGTGCCACCAGCACCGTATGGGGAGCTTCCACAGATACGCAGTATTTT.

This CDR3 reads CASSLWHRGGNEQFF. CDR3 coding DNA: TGTGCCAGCAGCTTATGGCACCGGGGGGGGAATGAGCAGTTCTTC. The chain links TRBV11-2 to TRBJ2-1; 8 nucleotides match TRBD2. The CDR3 spans 15 residues. The germline V gene encodes CDR1 SGHAT and CDR2 FQNNGV. Trimming cost V 2 bases and J 7 bases; bases outside gene matches: 7. The entire variable domain, with the rest obtained from reference TRBV11-2 and TRBJ2-1, is as follows: EAGVAQSPRYKIIEKRQSVAFWCNPISGHATLYWYQQILGQGPKLLIQFQNNGVVDDSQLPKDRFSAERLKGVDSTLKIQPAKLEDSAVYLCASSLWHRGGNEQFFGPGTRLTVL.

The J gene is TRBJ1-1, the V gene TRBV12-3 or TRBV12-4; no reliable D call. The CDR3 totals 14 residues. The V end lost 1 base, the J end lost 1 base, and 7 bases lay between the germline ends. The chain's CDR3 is CASSLDPPNTEAFF. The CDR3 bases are TGTGCCAGCAGTTTAGATCCCCCGAACACTGAAGCTTTCTTT.